The source of this T cell receptor beta chain is a study of T cell repertoires in cytomegalovirus infection. Study as a whole: A matching HLA type, together with CMV infection, was signaled by public TCR beta signatures.

One entry per CDR3 protein, called by TCRdb with MiXCR from the reads. This table holds around 530,000 distinct CDR3 sequences, about 25% found once. Notes on this clonotype: Its antigen is not identified.

Study-wide results and limits: HLA-C-restricted CMV clonotypes gave the most frequent clonotype in two of eight donors. The cumulative frequency of public TCR beta families distinguished individuals who carried CMV together with the relevant HLA.

The germline CDR1 and CDR2 sequences are DFQATT and SNEGSKA (reference sequence). CDR3 length: 15 amino acids. Trimming stripped 2 bases from V and 8 bases from J, with 21 bases between. The sequence was collected from a human donor in good health (CMV status not recorded). Some clones in this sample may be carry-over from other donors' samples. V usage is TRBV20-1 and J usage is TRBJ1-2; a weak D match, TRBD1 (6 bases). Specimen: PBMCs. The CDR3 coding sequence is TGCAGTGCTAGACGGGGGAGTACAGGGCGGGAAGGCTACACCTTC. Residues: CSARRGSTGREGYTF.